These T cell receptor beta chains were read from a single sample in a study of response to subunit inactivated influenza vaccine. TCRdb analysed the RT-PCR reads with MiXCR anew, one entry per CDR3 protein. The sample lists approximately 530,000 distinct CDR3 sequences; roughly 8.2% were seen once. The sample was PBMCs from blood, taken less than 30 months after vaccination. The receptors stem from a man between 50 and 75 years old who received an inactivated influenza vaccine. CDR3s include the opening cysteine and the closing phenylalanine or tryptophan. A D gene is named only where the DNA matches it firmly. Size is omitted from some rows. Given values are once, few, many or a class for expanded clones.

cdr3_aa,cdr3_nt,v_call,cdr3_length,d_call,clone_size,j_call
CASSPTMTSVTGELFF,TGTGCCAGCTCACCAACCATGACTAGCGTCACCGGGGAGCTGTTTTTT,TRBV18,16,TRBD2,few,TRBJ2-2
CASRVGLAAVFEAFF,TGTGCCAGCAGGGTGGGTTTGGCGGCCGTTTTTGAAGCTTTCTTT,TRBV12-3/TRBV12-4,15,-,few,TRBJ1-1
CSAQMGPLHF,TGCAGTGCTCAAATGGGGCCCCTCCACTTT,TRBV20-1,10,-,few,TRBJ1-6
CASSLKLSGGNEQYF,TGTGCCAGCAGCTTAAAGTTATCAGGGGGCAACGAGCAGTACTTC,TRBV7-9,15,TRBD1,once,TRBJ2-7
CSASQGAGTGELFF,TGCAGTGCTTCCCAGGGGGCTGGCACCGGGGAGCTGTTTTTT,TRBV20-1,14,TRBD1,many,TRBJ2-2
CASSPGGVGDEQFF,TGTGCCAGCAGCCCTGGGGGAGTTGGAGATGAGCAGTTCTTC,TRBV9,14,-,-,TRBJ2-1
CSARGGIQNQPQHF,TGCAGTGCTAGAGGGGGGATTCAGAATCAGCCCCAGCATTTT,TRBV20-1,14,-,-,TRBJ1-5
CASSPEEREEAEAFF,TGTGCCAGCAGCCCAGAGGAGAGGGAGGAGGCTGAAGCTTTCTTT,TRBV7-2,15,-,few,TRBJ1-1
CASSEIAINQPQHF,TGTGCCAGCAGTGAAATAGCAATCAATCAGCCCCAGCATTTT,TRBV2,14,-,-,TRBJ1-5
CSVVGLNTEAFF,TGCAGTGTGGTAGGTTTGAACACTGAAGCTTTCTTT,TRBV20-1,12,-,many,TRBJ1-1
CASSQDLQGRQPQHF,TGCGCCAGCAGCCAAGATTTGCAGGGGCGACAGCCCCAGCATTTT,TRBV4-1,15,-,few,TRBJ1-5
CASSYNRETQYF,TGTGCCAGCAGCTACAATAGGGAGACCCAGTACTTC,TRBV7-2,12,-,many,TRBJ2-5
CASSQQIRDTYGYTF,TGCGCCAGCAGCCAGCAGATACGGGATACTTATGGCTACACCTTC,TRBV4-1,15,-,-,TRBJ1-2
CASSLGATGGGEETQYF,TGTGCCAGCAGTTTGGGGGCGACAGGGGGAGGCGAAGAGACCCAGTACTTC,TRBV6-5,17,TRBD1,few,TRBJ2-5
CASSLPGPGNEQFF,TGTGCCAGCAGCTTGCCAGGGCCCGGCAATGAGCAGTTCTTC,TRBV5-6,14,-,many,TRBJ2-1
CASSSVLAGGMYQETQYF,TGTGCCAGCAGCTCCGTTCTGGCGGGGGGGATGTACCAAGAGACCCAGTACTTC,TRBV5-6,18,TRBD2,few,TRBJ2-5
CAITTSTGGYGYTF,TGTGCCATCACAACATCGACAGGGGGCTATGGCTACACCTTC,TRBV10-3,14,TRBD1,few,TRBJ1-2
CASSTGLAGRNEQFF,TGTGCCAGCAGCACGGGACTAGCGGGACGCAATGAGCAGTTCTTC,TRBV12-3/TRBV12-4,15,TRBD2,many,TRBJ2-1
CASRKGTSGSLETQYF,TGTGCCAGCAGAAAGGGGACTAGCGGGAGTCTGGAGACCCAGTACTTC,TRBV6-1,16,TRBD2,-,TRBJ2-5
CASSSQISSRSFF,TGTGCCAGCAGCTCTCAGATCTCAAGTCGGTCTTTCTTT,TRBV7-2,13,-,-,TRBJ1-1
CASSFTGTEETQYF,TGTGCCAGCAGCTTTACCGGGACAGAAGAGACCCAGTACTTC,TRBV5-6,14,TRBD1,-,TRBJ2-5
CASSSQGTDYNEQFF,TGTGCCAGCAGCTCCCAGGGGACTGACTACAATGAGCAGTTCTTC,TRBV7-2,15,-,few,TRBJ2-1
CASSFVAGGPGEQYF,TGTGCCAGCAGTTTTGTGGCGGGAGGGCCTGGCGAGCAGTACTTC,TRBV12-3/TRBV12-4,15,TRBD2,few,TRBJ2-7
CSAREGFRRASEAFF,TGCAGTGCTAGGGAAGGATTCAGGAGGGCCTCTGAAGCTTTCTTT,TRBV20-1,15,-,few,TRBJ1-1
CSALNDGGNQPQHF,TGCAGTGCCCTAAACGACGGGGGCAATCAGCCCCAGCATTTT,TRBV20-1,14,-,few,TRBJ1-5
CASSRYGPGAYNEQFF,TGTGCCAGCAGCAGATATGGTCCAGGGGCCTACAATGAGCAGTTCTTC,TRBV27,16,-,few,TRBJ2-1
CASSFGQGVNEKLFF,TGTGCCAGCAGCTTTGGGCAGGGGGTGAATGAAAAACTGTTTTTT,TRBV7-9,15,TRBD1,many,TRBJ1-4
CASSYIRGQQPQHF,TGTGCCAGCAGTTACATCCGGGGCCAACAGCCCCAGCATTTT,TRBV6-2/TRBV6-3,14,-,many,TRBJ1-5
CSVDPGSNEQFF,TGCAGCGTTGACCCGGGAAGCAATGAGCAGTTCTTC,TRBV29-1,12,-,many,TRBJ2-1
CASSFGNEQFF,TGTGCCAGCAGTTTCGGCAATGAGCAGTTCTTC,TRBV12-3/TRBV12-4,11,-,many,TRBJ2-1
CASTRIAGSSYEQYF,TGTGCCAGCACCAGAATAGCGGGAAGCTCCTACGAGCAGTACTTC,TRBV11-2,15,TRBD2,many,TRBJ2-7
CASSSPRSASYEQYF,TGTGCCAGCAGCTCTCCCAGGTCGGCCTCCTACGAGCAGTACTTC,TRBV7-9,15,-,few,TRBJ2-7
CSGTSGRSEAFF,TGCAGTGGTACGTCGGGTCGTTCTGAAGCTTTCTTT,TRBV20-1,12,-,few,TRBJ1-1
CASRSGTSGGTTDTQYF,TGTGCCAGCAGGTCCGGGACTAGCGGGGGGACCACAGATACGCAGTATTTT,TRBV12-3/TRBV12-4,17,TRBD2,many,TRBJ2-3
CASSLGVRKETQYF,TGTGCCAGCAGCTTAGGGGTCAGAAAAGAGACCCAGTACTTC,TRBV7-9,14,-,few,TRBJ2-5
CASSQDPHRGTGELFF,TGCGCCAGCAGCCAAGACCCCCACAGGGGAACCGGGGAGCTGTTTTTT,TRBV4-3,16,TRBD1,-,TRBJ2-2
CASRVAAATTGELFF,TGTGCCAGCAGGGTTGCAGCGGCCACAACCGGGGAGCTGTTTTTT,TRBV7-8,15,-,few,TRBJ2-2
CSARDPYRVGEETQYF,TGCAGTGCTAGAGATCCCTACAGGGTTGGGGAAGAGACCCAGTACTTC,TRBV20-1,16,-,-,TRBJ2-5
CSVERTQNTEAFF,TGCAGCGTGGAACGGACCCAGAACACTGAAGCTTTCTTT,TRBV29-1,13,-,many,TRBJ1-1
CAISEEDRGYGYTF,TGTGCCATCAGTGAGGAGGACAGGGGTTATGGCTACACCTTC,TRBV10-3,14,TRBD1,-,TRBJ1-2
CASSLGGRELAFF,TGTGCCAGCAGCTTAGGAGGCAGGGAACTTGCTTTCTTT,TRBV7-2,13,-,few,TRBJ1-1
CASSLYRTDKQLSYTF,TGTGCCAGCAGCTTATACAGGACAGACAAACAACTAAGCTACACCTTC,TRBV7-9,16,-,-,TRBJ1-2
CAWTSGNPQETQYF,TGTGCCTGGACCTCCGGGAACCCACAAGAGACCCAGTACTTC,TRBV30,14,-,-,TRBJ2-5
CASSRGTGVLYEQYF,TGTGCCAGCAGCCGTGGCACAGGGGTTTTGTACGAGCAGTACTTC,TRBV27,15,TRBD1,few,TRBJ2-7
CASSPHIGHLSGELFF,TGTGCCAGCAGTCCACACATAGGACACCTCTCCGGGGAGCTGTTTTTT,TRBV28,16,-,many,TRBJ2-2
CASSADWNTEAFF,TGTGCCAGCAGTGCGGACTGGAACACTGAAGCTTTCTTT,TRBV25-1,13,-,once,TRBJ1-1
CASSQTGFWGYTF,TGTGCCAGCAGCCAGACAGGGTTTTGGGGCTACACCTTC,TRBV7-8,13,TRBD1,once,TRBJ1-2
CAISEPGDGTQYF,TGTGCCATCAGTGAACCCGGCGACGGGACCCAGTACTTC,TRBV10-3,13,-,few,TRBJ2-5
CASTTGDQETQYF,TGTGCCAGCACAACCGGAGACCAAGAGACCCAGTACTTC,TRBV7-9,13,-,many,TRBJ2-5
CASSPNRDTEQFF,TGTGCCAGCAGTCCGAACAGGGACACGGAGCAGTTCTTC,TRBV12-3/TRBV12-4,13,-,-,TRBJ2-1
CASSQGQGVYNEQFF,TGTGCCAGCAGCCAAGGACAGGGCGTTTACAATGAGCAGTTCTTC,TRBV3-1,15,TRBD1,few,TRBJ2-1
CSARREPGETQYF,TGCAGTGCTAGACGGGAACCAGGGGAGACCCAGTACTTC,TRBV20-1,13,-,-,TRBJ2-5
CASSLGTSGRSDEQYF,TGTGCCAGCAGCCTCGGGACTAGCGGGAGATCGGACGAGCAGTACTTC,TRBV4-2,16,TRBD2,few,TRBJ2-7
CASSLRGEKEEQFF,TGTGCCAGCAGCTTACGAGGGGAGAAAGAGGAGCAGTTCTTC,TRBV7-2,14,-,few,TRBJ2-1
CATSPSGGLIETQYF,TGTGCCACCAGCCCCTCAGGGGGTCTTATAGAGACCCAGTACTTC,TRBV15,15,TRBD1,few,TRBJ2-5